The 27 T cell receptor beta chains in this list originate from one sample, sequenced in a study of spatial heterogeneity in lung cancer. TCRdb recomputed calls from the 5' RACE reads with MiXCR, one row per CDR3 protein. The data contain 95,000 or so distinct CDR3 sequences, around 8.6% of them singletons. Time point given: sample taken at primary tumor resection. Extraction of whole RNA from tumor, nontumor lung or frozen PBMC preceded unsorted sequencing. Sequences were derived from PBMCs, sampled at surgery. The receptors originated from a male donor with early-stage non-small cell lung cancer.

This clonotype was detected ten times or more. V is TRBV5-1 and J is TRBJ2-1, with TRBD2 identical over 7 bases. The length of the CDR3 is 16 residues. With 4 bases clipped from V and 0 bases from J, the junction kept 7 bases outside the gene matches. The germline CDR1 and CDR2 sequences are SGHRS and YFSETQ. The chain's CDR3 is CASSPLGGSSYNEQFF. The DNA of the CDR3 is TGCGCCAGCAGCCCGTTGGGGGGGAGCTCCTACAATGAGCAGTTCTTC.

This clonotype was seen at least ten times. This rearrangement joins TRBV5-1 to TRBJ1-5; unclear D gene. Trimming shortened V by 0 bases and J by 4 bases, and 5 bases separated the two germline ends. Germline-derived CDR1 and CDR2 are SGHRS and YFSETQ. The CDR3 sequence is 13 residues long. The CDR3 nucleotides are TGCGCCAGCAGCTTGGGATTGAATCAGCCCCAGCATTTT. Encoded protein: CASSLGLNQPQHF.

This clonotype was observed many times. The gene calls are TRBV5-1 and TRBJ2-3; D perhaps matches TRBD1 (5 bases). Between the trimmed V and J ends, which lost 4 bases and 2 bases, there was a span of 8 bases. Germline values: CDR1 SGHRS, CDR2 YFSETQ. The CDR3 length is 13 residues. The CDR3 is CASSPDTTDTQYF. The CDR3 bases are TGCGCCAGCAGCCCGGACACCACAGATACGCAGTATTTT.

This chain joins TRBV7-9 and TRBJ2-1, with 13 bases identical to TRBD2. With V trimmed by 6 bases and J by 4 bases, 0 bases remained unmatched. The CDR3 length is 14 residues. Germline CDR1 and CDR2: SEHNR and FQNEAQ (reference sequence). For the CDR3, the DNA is TGTGCCAGCAGGGGACTAGCGGGGTACAATGAGCAGTTCTTC. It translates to CASRGLAGYNEQFF.

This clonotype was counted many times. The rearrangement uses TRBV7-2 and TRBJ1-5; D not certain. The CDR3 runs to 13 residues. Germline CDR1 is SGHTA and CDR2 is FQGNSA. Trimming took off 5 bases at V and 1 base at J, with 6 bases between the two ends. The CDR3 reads CASSPRSNQPQHF. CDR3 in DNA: TGTGCCAGCAGCCCAAGGAGCAATCAGCCCCAGCATTTT.

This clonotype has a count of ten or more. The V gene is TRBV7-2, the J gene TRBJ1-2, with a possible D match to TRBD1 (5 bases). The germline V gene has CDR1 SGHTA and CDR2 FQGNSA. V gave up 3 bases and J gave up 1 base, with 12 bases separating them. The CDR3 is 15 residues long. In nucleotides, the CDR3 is TGTGCCAGCAGCTTCGACAGTTCTCTTAACTATGGCTACACCTTC. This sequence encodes CASSFDSSLNYGYTF.

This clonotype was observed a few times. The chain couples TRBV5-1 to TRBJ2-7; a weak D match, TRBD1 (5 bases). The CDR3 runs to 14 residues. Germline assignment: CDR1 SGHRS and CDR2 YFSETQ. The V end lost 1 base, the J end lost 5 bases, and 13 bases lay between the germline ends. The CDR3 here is CASSLQGKVHEQYF. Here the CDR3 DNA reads TGCGCCAGCAGCTTGCAGGGAAAAGTCCACGAGCAGTACTTC.

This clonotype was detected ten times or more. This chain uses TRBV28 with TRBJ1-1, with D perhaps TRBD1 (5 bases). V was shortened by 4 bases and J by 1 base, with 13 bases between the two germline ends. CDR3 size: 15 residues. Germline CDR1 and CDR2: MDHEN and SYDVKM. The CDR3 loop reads CASSSPGLWNTEAFF. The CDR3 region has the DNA TGTGCCAGCAGTTCCCCGGGACTTTGGAACACTGAAGCTTTCTTT. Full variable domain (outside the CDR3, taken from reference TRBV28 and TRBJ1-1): DVKVTQSSRYLVKRTGEKVFLECVQDMDHENMFWYRQDPGLGLRLIYFSYDVKMKEKGDIPEGYSVSREKKERFSLILESASTNQTSMYLCASSSPGLWNTEAFFGQGTRLTVV.

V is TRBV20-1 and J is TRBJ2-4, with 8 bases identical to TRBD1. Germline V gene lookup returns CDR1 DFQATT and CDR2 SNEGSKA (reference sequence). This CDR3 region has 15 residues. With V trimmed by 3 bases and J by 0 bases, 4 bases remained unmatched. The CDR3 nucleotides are TGCAGTGCTAGGGGGACAGGTTCAGCCAAAAACATTCAGTACTTC. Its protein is CSARGTGSAKNIQYF.

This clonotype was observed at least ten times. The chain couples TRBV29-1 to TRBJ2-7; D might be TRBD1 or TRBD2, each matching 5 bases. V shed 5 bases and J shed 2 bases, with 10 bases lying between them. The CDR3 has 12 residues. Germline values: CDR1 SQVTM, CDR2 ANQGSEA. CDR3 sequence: CSVRGPTYEQYF. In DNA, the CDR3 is TGCAGCGTTCGGGGACCTACCTACGAGCAGTACTTC.

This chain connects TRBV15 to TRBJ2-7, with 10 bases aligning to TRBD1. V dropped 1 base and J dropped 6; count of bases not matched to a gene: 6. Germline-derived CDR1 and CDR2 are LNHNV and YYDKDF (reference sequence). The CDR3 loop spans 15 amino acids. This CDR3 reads CATSRVGTGASEQYF. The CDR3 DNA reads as TGTGCCACCAGCAGAGTCGGGACAGGGGCTTCCGAGCAGTACTTC.

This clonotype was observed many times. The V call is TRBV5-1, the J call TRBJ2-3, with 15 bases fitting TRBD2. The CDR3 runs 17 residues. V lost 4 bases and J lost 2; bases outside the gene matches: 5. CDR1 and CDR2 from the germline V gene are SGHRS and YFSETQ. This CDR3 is CASSRGTSGRSTDTQYF. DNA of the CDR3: TGCGCCAGCAGCAGAGGGACTAGCGGGAGGTCCACAGATACGCAGTATTTT. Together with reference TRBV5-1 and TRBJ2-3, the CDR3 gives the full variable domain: KAGVTQTPRYLIKTRGQQVTLSCSPISGHRSVSWYQQTPGQGLQFLFEYFSETQRNKGNFPGRFSGRQFSNSRSEMNVSTLELGDSALYLCASSRGTSGRSTDTQYFGPGTRLTVL.

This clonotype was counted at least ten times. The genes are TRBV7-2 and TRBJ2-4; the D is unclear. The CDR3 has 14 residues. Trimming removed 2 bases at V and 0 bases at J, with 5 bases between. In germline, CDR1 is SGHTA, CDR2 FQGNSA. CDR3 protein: CASSLTLAKNIQYF. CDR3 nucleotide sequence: TGTGCCAGCAGCTTAACCCTAGCCAAAAACATTCAGTACTTC. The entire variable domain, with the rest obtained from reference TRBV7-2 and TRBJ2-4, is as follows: GAGVSQSPSNKVTEKGKDVELRCDPISGHTALYWYRQSLGQGLEFLIYFQGNSAPDKSGLPSDRFSAERTGGSVSTLTIQRTQQEDSAVYLCASSLTLAKNIQYFGAGTRLSVL.

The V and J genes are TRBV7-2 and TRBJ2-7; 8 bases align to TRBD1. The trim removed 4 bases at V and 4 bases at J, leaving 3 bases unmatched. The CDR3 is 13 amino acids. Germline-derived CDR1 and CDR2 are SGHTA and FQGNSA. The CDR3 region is CASSSQGAYEQYF. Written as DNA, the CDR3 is TGTGCCAGCAGCTCGCAGGGGGCATACGAGCAGTACTTC.

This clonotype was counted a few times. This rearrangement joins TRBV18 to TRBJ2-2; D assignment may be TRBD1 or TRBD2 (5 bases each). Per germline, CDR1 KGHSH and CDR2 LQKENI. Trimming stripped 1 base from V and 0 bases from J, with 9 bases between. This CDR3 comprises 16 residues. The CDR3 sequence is CASSPLGTPNTGELFF. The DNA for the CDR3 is TGTGCCAGCTCACCACTCGGGACGCCGAACACCGGGGAGCTGTTTTTT.

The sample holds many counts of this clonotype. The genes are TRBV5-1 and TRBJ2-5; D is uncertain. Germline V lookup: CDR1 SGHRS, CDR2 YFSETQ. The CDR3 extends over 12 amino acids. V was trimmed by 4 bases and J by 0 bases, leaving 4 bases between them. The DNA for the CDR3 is TGCGCCAGCAGCCCCAACCAAGAGACCCAGTACTTC. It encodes CASSPNQETQYF.

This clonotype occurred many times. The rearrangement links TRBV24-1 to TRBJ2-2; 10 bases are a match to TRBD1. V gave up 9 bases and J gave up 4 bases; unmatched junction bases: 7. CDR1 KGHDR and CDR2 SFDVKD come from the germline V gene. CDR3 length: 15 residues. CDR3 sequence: CATGTGTGVTGELFF. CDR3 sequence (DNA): TGTGCCACCGGGACCGGGACAGGGGTCACCGGGGAGCTGTTTTTT.

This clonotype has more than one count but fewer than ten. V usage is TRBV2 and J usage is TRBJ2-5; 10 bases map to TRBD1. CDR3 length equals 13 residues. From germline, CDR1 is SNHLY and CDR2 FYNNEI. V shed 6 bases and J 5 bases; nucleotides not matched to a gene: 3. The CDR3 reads CASSGGQGETQYF. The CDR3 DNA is TGTGCCAGCAGCGGGGGACAGGGGGAGACCCAGTACTTC.

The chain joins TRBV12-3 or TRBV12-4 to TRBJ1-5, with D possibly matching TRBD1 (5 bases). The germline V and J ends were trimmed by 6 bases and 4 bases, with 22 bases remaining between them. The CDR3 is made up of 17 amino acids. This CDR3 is CASSLGGRAGKNQPQHF. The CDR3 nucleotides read TGTGCCAGCAGCTTGGGGGGTAGGGCAGGGAAGAATCAGCCCCAGCATTTT.

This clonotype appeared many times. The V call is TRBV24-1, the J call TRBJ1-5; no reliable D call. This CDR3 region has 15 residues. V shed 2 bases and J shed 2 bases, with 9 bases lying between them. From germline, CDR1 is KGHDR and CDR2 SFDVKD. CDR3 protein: CATSDSRTGNQPQHF. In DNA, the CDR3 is TGTGCCACCAGTGATTCTCGGACGGGCAATCAGCCCCAGCATTTT.

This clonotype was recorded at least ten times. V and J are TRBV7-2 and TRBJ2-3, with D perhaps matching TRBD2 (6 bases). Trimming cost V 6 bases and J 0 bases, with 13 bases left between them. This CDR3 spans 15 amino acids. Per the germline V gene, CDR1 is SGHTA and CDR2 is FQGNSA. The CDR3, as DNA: TGTGCCAGCAGTAGGTGGACTACTAGCACAGATACGCAGTATTTT. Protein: CASSRWTTSTDTQYF. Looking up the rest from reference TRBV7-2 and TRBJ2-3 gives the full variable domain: GAGVSQSPSNKVTEKGKDVELRCDPISGHTALYWYRQSLGQGLEFLIYFQGNSAPDKSGLPSDRFSAERTGGSVSTLTIQRTQQEDSAVYLCASSRWTTSTDTQYFGPGTRLTVL.

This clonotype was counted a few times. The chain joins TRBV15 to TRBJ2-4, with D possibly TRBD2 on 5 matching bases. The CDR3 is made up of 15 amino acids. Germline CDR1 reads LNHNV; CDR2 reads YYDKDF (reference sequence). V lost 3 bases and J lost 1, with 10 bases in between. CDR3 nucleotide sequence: TGTGCCACCAGCAGCCCCAAGCGGGCCAAAAACATTCAGTACTTC. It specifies CATSSPKRAKNIQYF.

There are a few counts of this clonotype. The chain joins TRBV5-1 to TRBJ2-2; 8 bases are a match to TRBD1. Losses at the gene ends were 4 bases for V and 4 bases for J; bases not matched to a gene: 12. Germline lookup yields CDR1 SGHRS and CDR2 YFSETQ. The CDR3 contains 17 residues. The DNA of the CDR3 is TGCGCCAGCAGCCCACAGCCGACAGGGGTGTCCACCGGGGAGCTGTTTTTT. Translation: CASSPQPTGVSTGELFF.

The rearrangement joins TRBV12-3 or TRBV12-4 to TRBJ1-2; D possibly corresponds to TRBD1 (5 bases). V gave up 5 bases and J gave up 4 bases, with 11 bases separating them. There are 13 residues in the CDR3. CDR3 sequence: CASSPRGGYGYTF. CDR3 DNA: TGTGCCAGCAGTCCCCGGGGCGGCTATGGCTACACCTTC.

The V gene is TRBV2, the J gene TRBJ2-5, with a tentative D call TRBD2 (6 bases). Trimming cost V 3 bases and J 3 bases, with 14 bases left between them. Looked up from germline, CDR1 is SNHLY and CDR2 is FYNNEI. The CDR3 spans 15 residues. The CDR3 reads CASSEGLPMEETQYF. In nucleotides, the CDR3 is TGTGCCAGCAGTGAGGGACTCCCCATGGAAGAGACCCAGTACTTC.

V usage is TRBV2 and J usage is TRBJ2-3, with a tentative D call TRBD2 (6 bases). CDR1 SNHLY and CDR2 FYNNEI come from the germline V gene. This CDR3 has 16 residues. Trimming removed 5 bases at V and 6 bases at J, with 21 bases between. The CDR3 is CASSSIERWDWDTQYF. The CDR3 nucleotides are TGTGCCAGCAGTAGTATCGAGCGGTGGGACTGGGATACGCAGTATTTT. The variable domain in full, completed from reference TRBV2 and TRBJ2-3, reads EPEVTQTPSHQVTQMGQEVILRCVPISNHLYFYWYRQILGQKVEFLVSFYNNEISEKSEIFDDQFSVERPDGSNFTLKIRSTKLEDSAMYFCASSSIERWDWDTQYFGPGTRLTVL.

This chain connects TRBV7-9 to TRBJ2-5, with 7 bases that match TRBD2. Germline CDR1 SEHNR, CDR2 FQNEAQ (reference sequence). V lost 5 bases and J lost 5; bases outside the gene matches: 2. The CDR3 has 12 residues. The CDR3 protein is CASSRLAETQYF. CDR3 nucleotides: TGTGCCAGCAGCCGACTAGCTGAGACCCAGTACTTC.